The 2 T cell receptor beta chains in this list originate from one sample, sequenced in a study of OX40 agonist ivuxolimab in advanced cancers. TCRdb's copy holds only in-frame clones and misses some; the assay was immunoSEQ multiplex PCR. Altogether 90,000 to 100,000 clones are present, about 88% being singletons, with the ten largest covering 0.75% to 0.95%. Specimen: CD4+ or CD8+ T cells sorted from blood, collected in a trial of the OX40 agonist ivuxolimab. The receptors were gathered from an adult with an advanced solid tumor such as melanoma, head and neck, liver or kidney cancer.

This chain connects TRBV14 to TRBJ1-6; the D gene is possibly TRBD1 (5 bases). This CDR3 spans 13 amino acids. Per germline, CDR1 SGHDN and CDR2 FVKESK. The V end lost 4 bases, the J end lost 10 bases, and 11 bases lay between the germline ends. The DNA of the CDR3 is TGTGCCAGCAGCCCTTCTCACAGGTCACCCCTCCACTTT. This translates into CASSPSHRSPLHF.

CDR3 DNA sequence: TGTGCCAGTAGTATACAGGGCCCCCGAAATGGCTACACCTTC. Protein sequence: CASSIQGPRNGYTF. The V call is TRBV19, the J call TRBJ1-2, with a possible D match to TRBD1 (5 bases). The V end was cut by 2 bases, the J end by 6 bases, with 13 bases between. CDR1 is LNHDA and CDR2 is SQIVND in the germline V gene (reference sequence). The CDR3 loop spans 14 amino acids.